Listed below are T cell receptor beta chains from one sample, sequenced in a study of T cell responses to AZD1222 COVID-19 vaccine. Method: immunoSEQ multiplex PCR; TCRdb's copy keeps in-frame clones and lacks some. The table records 130,000 to 150,000 clones, about 90% of them present only once. Material: peripheral blood, obtained on day 0 of AZD1222 vaccination. The receptors derive from an adult in good health. Each CDR3 is given with its conserved first and last residue. Each record gives: V gene, D gene, clone size, J gene, CDR3 DNA, CDR3 protein. The D gene is left open where the match is weak. The size of a clone is reported for some rows only, either as once, few or many, or as a class for expanded clones.

>TRBV20-1|-|-|TRBJ2-4
TGCAGTGCTCTCCTCCGCAACATTCAGTACTTC
CSALLRNIQYF
>TRBV9|-|-|TRBJ2-2
TGTGCCAGCAGCGTAGGTACAGTCGGGGAGCTGTTTTTT
CASSVGTVGELFF
>TRBV19|TRBD1|-|TRBJ1-4
TGTGCCACCAGAGCAACAGGGGCCGAAAAACTGTTTTTT
CATRATGAEKLFF
>TRBV9|-|-|TRBJ1-4
TGTGCCAGCAGTCCGTCCGCCCGCGAGTCGAGAAAACTGTTTTTT
CASSPSARESRKLFF
>TRBV12-3/TRBV12-4|-|-|TRBJ2-7
TGTGCCAGCAGTCGGTTAGCCTACGAGCAGTACTTC
CASSRLAYEQYF
>TRBV27|-|-|TRBJ2-1
TGTGCCAGCAGGTCAGGGGATGGGGGCTATATCGGGGTCTACAATGAGCAGTTCTTC
CASRSGDGGYIGVYNEQFF
>TRBV9|-|-|TRBJ2-1
TGTGCCAGCTCCTTCGGCCGTGTCACCTACAATGAGCAGTTCTTC
CASSFGRVTYNEQFF
>TRBV5-6|-|-|TRBJ1-5
TGTGCCAGCAGCTTGTATAATAGCAATCAGCCCCAGCATTTT
CASSLYNSNQPQHF
>TRBV6-5|TRBD1|once|TRBJ2-7
TGTGCCACGGGACAGGGAGGCTACGAGCAGTACTTC
CATGQGGYEQYF
>TRBV19|-|once|TRBJ2-4
TGTGCCAGTACCTCCCCGAGGCGCCAGTCTTTAGCCAAAAACATTCAGTACTTC
CASTSPRRQSLAKNIQYF
>TRBV12-3/TRBV12-4|TRBD1|-|TRBJ1-5
TGTGCCAGCAGCCGGGGACAGAGACAGCCCCAGCATTTT
CASSRGQRQPQHF
>TRBV10-3|-|-|TRBJ2-5
TGTGCCATCAGTGAGTCGAATGGGTACCAAGAGACCCAGTACTTC
CAISESNGYQETQYF
>TRBV5-4|-|once|TRBJ1-2
TGTGCCAGCAGCCGGGACGGGACTAACTATGGCTACACCTTC
CASSRDGTNYGYTF
>TRBV4-3|-|-|TRBJ2-2
TGCGCCAGCAGCCAAGATTTGACAGGGAACACCGGGGAGCTGTTTTTT
CASSQDLTGNTGELFF
>TRBV7-2|-|-|TRBJ1-1
TGTGCCAGCAGTTCCGGGATCCGGGCTTTCTTT
CASSSGIRAFF
>TRBV28|-|-|TRBJ1-5
TGTGCCAGCAGTACAGGTAACAATCAGCCCCAGCATTTT
CASSTGNNQPQHF
>TRBV12-5|-|-|TRBJ1-1
TGTGCTAGTGGTTACATGGACACTGAAGCTTTCTTT
CASGYMDTEAFF
>TRBV29-1|-|-|TRBJ2-4
TGCAGCGTTGTGGAATGGGGCAAAAACATTCAGTACTTC
CSVVEWGKNIQYF